A single count supports the clone carrying this T cell receptor beta chain. The antigen is unknown. The ends were cut back, 1 base at V and 5 bases at J, with 8 bases in the middle. Per the germline V gene, CDR1 is LNHNV and CDR2 is YYDKDF (reference sequence). The CDR3 length is 14 residues. Time point indicated: sample taken at primary tumor resection. Whole RNA, which was extracted from tumor, nontumor lung tissue or frozen PBMC, was sequenced without any cell sorting. The donor group consisted of some 70 patients who had untreated, early-stage non-small cell lung cancer. This sample was included in a study of spatial heterogeneity in lung cancer. Study-level points and caveats: Ubiquitous expanded tumor TCRs were seen in blood more at resection than at follow-up.

Every TCR cDNA molecule bore its own unique molecular identifier. TCRdb passed the 5' RACE reads through MiXCR, listing each CDR3 protein once. This repertoire shows tens of thousands of distinct CDR3 sequences, approximately 12% found once; its top ten account for about 38%. Sequences were derived from PBMCs, sampled at surgery. The rearrangement joins TRBV15 to TRBJ2-2; D call uncertain. The origin of this receptor is a male donor with early-stage non-small cell lung cancer. Here the CDR3 DNA reads TGTGCCACCAGCAGAGTAGCAGAGACCGGGGAGCTGTTTTTT. It codes for CATSRVAETGELFF.